This TCR beta chain appears in the sequencing data of a study of T cell repertoires in cytomegalovirus infection. At least ten counts were recorded for this clonotype. Deletions cut 5 bases from V and 3 bases from J, with 14 bases between. The germline gives CDR1 SGHTA, CDR2 FQGNSA. This CDR3 spans 14 amino acids. TCRdb itself ran the reads through MiXCR, one entry per CDR3 protein. The data contain roughly 240,000 distinct CDR3 sequences, about 7% of them singletons. The origin of this receptor is a human donor in good health (CMV status not recorded). Some clones in this sample may be carry-over from other donors' samples. Material for sequencing was PBMCs. V gene TRBV7-2 combines with J gene TRBJ2-7, with D maybe TRBD1 (6 bases). CDR3 coding DNA: TGTGCCAGCAGCCGAACGGGACACTACTACGAGCAGTACTTC. Its translation is CASSRTGHYYEQYF. Based on the CDR3 plus reference TRBV7-2 and TRBJ2-7, the full variable domain is GAGVSQSPSNKVTEKGKDVELRCDPISGHTALYWYRQSLGQGLEFLIYFQGNSAPDKSGLPSDRFSAERTGGSVSTLTIQRTQQEDSAVYLCASSRTGHYYEQYFGPGTRLTVT.